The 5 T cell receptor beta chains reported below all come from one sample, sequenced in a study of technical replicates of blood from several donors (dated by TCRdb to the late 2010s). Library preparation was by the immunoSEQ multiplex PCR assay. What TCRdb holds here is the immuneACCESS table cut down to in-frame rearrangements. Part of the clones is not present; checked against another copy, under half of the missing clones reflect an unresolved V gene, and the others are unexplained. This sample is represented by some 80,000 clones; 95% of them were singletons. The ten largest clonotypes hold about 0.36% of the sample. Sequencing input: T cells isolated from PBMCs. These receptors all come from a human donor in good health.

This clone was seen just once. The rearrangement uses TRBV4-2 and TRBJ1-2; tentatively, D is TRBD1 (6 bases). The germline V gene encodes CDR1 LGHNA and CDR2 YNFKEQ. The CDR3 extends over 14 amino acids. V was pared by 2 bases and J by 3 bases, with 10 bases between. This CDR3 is CASSQSNRDYGYTF. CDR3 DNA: TGTGCCAGCAGCCAAAGTAACAGGGACTATGGCTACACCTTC.

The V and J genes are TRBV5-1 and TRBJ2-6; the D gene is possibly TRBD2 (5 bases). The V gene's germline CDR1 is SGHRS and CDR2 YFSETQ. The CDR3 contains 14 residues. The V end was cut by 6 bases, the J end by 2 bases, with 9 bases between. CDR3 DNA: TGCGCCAGCACCCTCGGGGCTGGGGCCAACGTCCTGACTTTC. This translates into CASTLGAGANVLTF.

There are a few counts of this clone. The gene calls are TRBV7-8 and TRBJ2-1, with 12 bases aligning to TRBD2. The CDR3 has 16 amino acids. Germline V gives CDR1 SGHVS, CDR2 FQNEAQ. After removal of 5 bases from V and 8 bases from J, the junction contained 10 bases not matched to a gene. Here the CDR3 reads CASSLRTSGITYEQFF. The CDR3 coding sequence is TGTGCCAGCAGCCTACGGACTAGCGGGATAACATATGAGCAGTTCTTC.

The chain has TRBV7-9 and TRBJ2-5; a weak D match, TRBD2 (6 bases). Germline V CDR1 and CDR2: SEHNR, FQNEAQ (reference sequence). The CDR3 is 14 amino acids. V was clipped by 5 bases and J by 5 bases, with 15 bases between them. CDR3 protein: CASSGGGLRETQYF. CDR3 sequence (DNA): TGTGCCAGCAGCGGGGGAGGACTGCGCGAGACCCAGTACTTC. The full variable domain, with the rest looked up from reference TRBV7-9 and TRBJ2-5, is DTGVSQNPRHKITKRGQNVTFRCDPISEHNRLYWYRQTLGQGPEFLTYFQNEAQLEKSRLLSDRFSAERPKGSFSTLEIQRTEQGDSAMYLCASSGGGLRETQYFGPGTRLLVL.

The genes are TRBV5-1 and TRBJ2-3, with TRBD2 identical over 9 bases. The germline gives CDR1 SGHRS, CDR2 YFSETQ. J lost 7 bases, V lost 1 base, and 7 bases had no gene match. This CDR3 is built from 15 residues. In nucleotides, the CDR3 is TGCGCCAGCAGCTTGAGAAGCGGGAGGTTAAATACGCAGTATTTT. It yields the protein CASSLRSGRLNTQYF. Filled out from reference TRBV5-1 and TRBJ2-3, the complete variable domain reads KAGVTQTPRYLIKTRGQQVTLSCSPISGHRSVSWYQQTPGQGLQFLFEYFSETQRNKGNFPGRFSGRQFSNSRSEMNVSTLELGDSALYLCASSLRSGRLNTQYFGPGTRLTVL.